The T cell receptor beta chain described here comes from a study of blood T cell repertoires in COVID-19. Study-wide background: Samples of COVID-19 (acute and convalescent) were obtained from the United States, Italy and Spain. From T cells, B-cell-depleted T cells, or PBMCs came the material, which was cDNA or gDNA.

Looked up from germline, CDR1 is DFQATT and CDR2 is SNEGSKA (reference sequence). The CDR3 covers 14 residues. V shed 6 bases and J 0 bases; nucleotides not matched to a gene: 5. Under the authors' procedure: It was from reference gene primer amplification that nucleated cell counts were estimated. Assay used: immunoSEQ multiplex PCR; TCRdb lists only in-frame clones, some missing. That table furnishes V, J and clone size, whereas the DNA furnished D and trimming. The sample lists about 97,000 clones, 87% occurring once. This TCR derives from a human donor in a cohort sampled during active COVID-19. The sequenced material came from peripheral blood. This chain uses TRBV20-1 with TRBJ2-3, with 8 bases identical to TRBD2. CDR3 coding DNA: TGCAGTGCCAGTAGCGGGGCTAGCACAGATACGCAGTATTTT. Translating gives CSASSGASTDTQYF.